Presented here are 11 T cell receptor beta chains from one specimen sequenced in a study of blood T cell repertoires in COVID-19. Profiled with immunoSEQ multiplex PCR; TCRdb holds only in-frame clones, not every one. The table shows about 150,000 clones, with more than 85% occurring only once. The sample comprised peripheral blood. The receptors here all came from a man aged 50 to 60 with acute or convalescent COVID-19.

V usage is TRBV3-1 (or the pseudogene TRBV3-2) and J usage is TRBJ2-7; 8 bases fit TRBD2. The CDR3 runs to 16 residues. V lost 2 bases and J lost 3; bases outside the gene matches: 9. Germline lookup yields CDR1 LGHDT and CDR2 YNNKEL (reference sequence). The CDR3 region is CASSQRIAGIHYEQYF. The CDR3 DNA follows: TGTGCCAGCAGCCAAAGGATAGCGGGAATCCACTACGAGCAGTACTTC.

The CDR3 loop is CASKQGAAGNTIYF. CDR3 nucleotides: TGTGCCAGTAAACAGGGGGCGGCTGGAAACACCATATATTTT. This rearrangement joins TRBV19 to TRBJ1-3, with 9 bases aligning to TRBD1. V dropped 7 bases and J dropped 2; count of bases not matched to a gene: 3. This CDR3 comprises 14 residues. The germline CDR1 and CDR2 sequences are LNHDA and SQIVND (reference sequence).

The V and J genes are TRBV6-2 or TRBV6-3 and TRBJ2-2; D perhaps matches TRBD1 (6 bases). Trimming stripped 6 bases from V and 1 base from J, with 9 bases between. The CDR3 consists of 14 residues. The germline CDR1 and CDR2 sequences are MNHEY and SVGEGT. CDR3 bases: TGTGCCAGCAGCCTCAGGGGGAACACCGGGGAGCTGTTTTTT. Amino acids: CASSLRGNTGELFF.

V usage is TRBV12-3 or TRBV12-4 and J usage is TRBJ2-1, with TRBD2 as a possible D gene (6 bases). Trimming removed 6 bases from V and 3 bases from J, with 9 bases in between. This CDR3 comprises 13 residues. CDR3 coding DNA: TGTGCCAGCAGGTCGACTAGCTACAATGAGCAGTTCTTC. This codes for CASRSTSYNEQFF.

The chain joins TRBV13 to TRBJ1-3, with 9 bases aligning to TRBD1. Losses at the gene ends were 3 bases for V and 4 bases for J; bases not matched to a gene: 4. The CDR3 consists of 15 residues. The germline gives CDR1 PRHDT, CDR2 FYEKMQ (reference sequence). CDR3 in amino acids: CASSLMDRGGNTIYF. Here the CDR3 DNA reads TGTGCCAGCAGCTTGATGGACAGGGGAGGAAACACCATATATTTT.

This clone was seen more than once but under ten times. The chain carries TRBV28 and TRBJ2-1; the match to TRBD2 covers 8 bases. Trimming cost V 3 bases and J 2 bases; bases outside gene matches: 6. Germline V gives CDR1 MDHEN, CDR2 SYDVKM. This CDR3 region has 16 residues. The chain's CDR3 is CASSLGGGMAYNEQFF. CDR3 nucleotide sequence: TGTGCCAGCAGTTTGGGCGGGGGGATGGCCTACAATGAGCAGTTCTTC.

This chain links TRBV6-5 with TRBJ2-5, with 9 nucleotides matching TRBD1. V dropped 6 bases and J dropped 5; count of bases not matched to a gene: 4. Germline CDR1 MNHEY, CDR2 SVGAGI. The CDR3 is made up of 13 amino acids. In DNA, the CDR3 is TGTGCCAGCAGAACAGGGGGCAGGGAGACCCAGTACTTC. It yields the protein CASRTGGRETQYF.

This clone has a handful of counts. The chain has TRBV3-1 (or the pseudogene TRBV3-2) and TRBJ2-2; the D gene is possibly TRBD1 (6 bases). The CDR3 loop spans 15 amino acids. Germline CDR1 LGHDT, CDR2 YNNKEL (reference sequence). V lost 3 bases, J lost 4 bases, and 12 bases lay in between. The CDR3 is CASSHRDTGTGELFF. CDR3 bases: TGTGCCAGCAGCCACCGGGACACGGGCACCGGGGAGCTGTTTTTT.

This clone has just one count. The chain combines TRBV11-2 with TRBJ2-7; 13 positions match TRBD2. Germline CDR1 SGHAT, CDR2 FQNNGV. The CDR3 sequence is 15 residues long. The V segment lost 5 bases and the J segment 7 bases; nucleotides outside the gene matches: 8. The CDR3 spells CASSRTSGRAGEQYF. The CDR3, as DNA: TGTGCCAGCAGCCGTACTAGCGGGAGGGCCGGGGAGCAGTACTTC.

The chain has TRBV7-3 and TRBJ2-1; TRBD2 agrees at 7 bases. V gave up 5 bases and J gave up 9 bases; unmatched junction bases: 7. Germline V gene sequence: CDR1 SGHTA, CDR2 FQGTGA. The CDR3 runs 13 residues. The CDR3 reads CASSPSGLPEQFF. DNA of the CDR3: TGTGCCAGCAGCCCCTCGGGACTACCTGAGCAGTTCTTC.

This clone occurred once. The chain couples TRBV6-5 to TRBJ2-1; 8 nucleotides match TRBD2. Germline CDR1 is MNHEY and CDR2 is SVGAGI. J lost 7 bases, V lost 8 bases, and 10 bases had no gene match. CDR3 size: 14 residues. The CDR3: CASLGGKRGNEQFF. The CDR3 nucleotides are TGTGCCAGCTTGGGGGGGAAGCGGGGGAATGAGCAGTTCTTC.